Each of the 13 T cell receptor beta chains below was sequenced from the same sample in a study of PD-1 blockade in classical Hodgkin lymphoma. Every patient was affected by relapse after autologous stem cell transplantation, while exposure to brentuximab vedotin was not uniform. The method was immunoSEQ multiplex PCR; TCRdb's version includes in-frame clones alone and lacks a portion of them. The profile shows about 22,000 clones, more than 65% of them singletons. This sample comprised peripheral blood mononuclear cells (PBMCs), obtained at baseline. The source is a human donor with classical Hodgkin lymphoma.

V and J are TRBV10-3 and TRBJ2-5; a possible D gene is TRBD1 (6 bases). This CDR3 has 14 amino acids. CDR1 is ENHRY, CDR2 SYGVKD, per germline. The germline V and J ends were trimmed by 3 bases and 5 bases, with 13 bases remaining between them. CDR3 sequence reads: CAISDPGEWETQYF. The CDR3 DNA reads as TGTGCCATCAGTGACCCAGGGGAGTGGGAGACCCAGTACTTC.

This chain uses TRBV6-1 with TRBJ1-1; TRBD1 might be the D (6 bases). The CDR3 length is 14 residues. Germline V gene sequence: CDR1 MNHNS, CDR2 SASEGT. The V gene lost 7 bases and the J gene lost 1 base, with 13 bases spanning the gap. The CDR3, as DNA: TGTGCCAGCATTAGACAGGTCAGGAACACTGAAGCTTTCTTT. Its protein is CASIRQVRNTEAFF.

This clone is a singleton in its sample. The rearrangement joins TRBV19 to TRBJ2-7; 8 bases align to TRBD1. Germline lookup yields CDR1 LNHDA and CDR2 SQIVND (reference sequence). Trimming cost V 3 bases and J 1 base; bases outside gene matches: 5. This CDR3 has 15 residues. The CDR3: CASSIRTGISYEQYF. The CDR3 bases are TGTGCCAGTAGTATTAGGACAGGGATATCCTACGAGCAGTACTTC.

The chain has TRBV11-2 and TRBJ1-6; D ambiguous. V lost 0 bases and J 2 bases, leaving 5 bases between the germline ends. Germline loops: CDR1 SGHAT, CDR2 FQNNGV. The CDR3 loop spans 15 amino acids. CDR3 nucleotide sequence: TGTGCCAGCAGCTTAGATGGCCCCTATAATTCACCCCTCCACTTT. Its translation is CASSLDGPYNSPLHF.

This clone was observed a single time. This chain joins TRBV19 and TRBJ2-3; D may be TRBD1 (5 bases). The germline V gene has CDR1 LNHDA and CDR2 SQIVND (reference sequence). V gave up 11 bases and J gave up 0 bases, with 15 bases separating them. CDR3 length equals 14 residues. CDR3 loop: CAVATEDSTDTQYF. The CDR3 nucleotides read TGTGCCGTGGCGACAGAAGATAGCACAGATACGCAGTATTTT.

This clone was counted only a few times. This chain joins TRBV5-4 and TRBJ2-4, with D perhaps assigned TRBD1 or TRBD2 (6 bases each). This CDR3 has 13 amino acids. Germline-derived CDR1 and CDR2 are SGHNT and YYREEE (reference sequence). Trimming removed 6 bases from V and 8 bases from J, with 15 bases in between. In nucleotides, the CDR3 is TGTGCCAGCAAGGAGGGGGGAAAGGACATTCAGTACTTC. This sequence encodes CASKEGGKDIQYF.

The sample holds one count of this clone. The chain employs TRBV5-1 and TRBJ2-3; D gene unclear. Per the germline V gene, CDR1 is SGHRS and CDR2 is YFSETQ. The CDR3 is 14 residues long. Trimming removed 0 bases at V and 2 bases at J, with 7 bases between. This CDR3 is CASSLDTSTDTQYF. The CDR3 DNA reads TGCGCCAGCAGCTTGGACACCTCCACAGATACGCAGTATTTT.

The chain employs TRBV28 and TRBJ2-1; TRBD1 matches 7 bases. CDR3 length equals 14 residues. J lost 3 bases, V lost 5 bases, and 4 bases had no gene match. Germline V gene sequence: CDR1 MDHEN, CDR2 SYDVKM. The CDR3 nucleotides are TGTGCCAGCAGTCCCCGGACAGGCTACAATGAGCAGTTCTTC. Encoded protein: CASSPRTGYNEQFF.

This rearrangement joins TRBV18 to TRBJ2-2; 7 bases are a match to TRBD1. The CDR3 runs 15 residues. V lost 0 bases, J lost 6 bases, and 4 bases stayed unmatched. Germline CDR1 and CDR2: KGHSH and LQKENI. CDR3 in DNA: TGTGCCAGCTCACCACCGACAGGGTTGGCCGGGGAGCTGTTTTTT. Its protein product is CASSPPTGLAGELFF.

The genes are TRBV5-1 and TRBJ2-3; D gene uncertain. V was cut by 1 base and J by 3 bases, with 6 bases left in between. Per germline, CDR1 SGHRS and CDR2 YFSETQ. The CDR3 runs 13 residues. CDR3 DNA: TGCGCCAGCAGCTTGATCCCTACAGATACGCAGTATTTT. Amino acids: CASSLIPTDTQYF.

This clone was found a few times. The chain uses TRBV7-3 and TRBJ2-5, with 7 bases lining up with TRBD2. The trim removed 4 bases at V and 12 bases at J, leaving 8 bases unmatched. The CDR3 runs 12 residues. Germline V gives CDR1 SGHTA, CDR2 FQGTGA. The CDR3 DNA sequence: TGTGCCAGCAGCTCCTCAACTAGCGAAAAGTACTTC. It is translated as CASSSSTSEKYF. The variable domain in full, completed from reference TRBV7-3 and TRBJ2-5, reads GAGVSQTPSNKVTEKGKYVELRCDPISGHTALYWYRQSLGQGPEFLIYFQGTGAADDSGLPNDRFFAVRPEGSVSTLKIQRTERGDSAVYLCASSSSTSEKYFGPGTRLLVL.

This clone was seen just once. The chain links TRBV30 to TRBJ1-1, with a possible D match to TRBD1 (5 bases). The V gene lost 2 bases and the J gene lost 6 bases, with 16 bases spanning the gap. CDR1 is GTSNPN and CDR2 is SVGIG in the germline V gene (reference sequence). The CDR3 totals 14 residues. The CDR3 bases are TGTGCCTGGAGTATCTCTTCGGGGACCTCTGAAGCTTTCTTT. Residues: CAWSISSGTSEAFF.

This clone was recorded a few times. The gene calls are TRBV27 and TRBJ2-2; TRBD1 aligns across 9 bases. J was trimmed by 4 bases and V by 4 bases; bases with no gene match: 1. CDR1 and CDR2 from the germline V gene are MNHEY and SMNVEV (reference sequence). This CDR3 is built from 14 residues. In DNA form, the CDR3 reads TGTGCCAGCAGTTGGGGACAGGGCACCGGGGAGCTGTTTTTT. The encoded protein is CASSWGQGTGELFF.